This TCR beta chain was captured by sequencing in a study of T-cell memory formation after mild COVID-19 (dated by TCRdb to the early 2020s). Study-wide context: TCR sequence clusters from the two donors were found to be largely donor specific. In a couple of donors, T-cell clones that expanded and contracted after mild COVID-19 were tracked by sequencing TCRalpha and TCRbeta repertoires over time. The cohort comprised two young, previously healthy adult volunteers, one female and one male.

This clonotype came up a few times. No antigen is known for it. There are no base qualities to consult, and no much larger clone falls within one base. For sequencing, an Illumina NovaSeq 6000 was employed. TCRalpha and TCRbeta cDNA libraries were built by 5'RACE with constant-segment primers, adding sample barcodes and unique molecular identifiers. RNA was extracted from every sample with Trizol reagent. Amplification of the libraries took two PCR steps, and the second step added a second sample barcode plus Illumina TruSeq adapters. The libraries were sequenced on an Illumina NovaSeq using 2 x 150 bp paired-end reads. As for the original processing: The reads were demultiplexed and collapsed into UMI-guided consensus sequences using migec v1.2.7. Using mixcr v2.1.11, UMI consensuses were aligned to TRA and TRB V and J templates and then assembled into clonotypes. Clonotypes were classified as expanded or contracted when called significant by both edgeR and NoisET, with noise models trained on biological replicates. For edgeR calls, the cutoffs were a false discovery rate-adjusted p below 0.01 and a log2 fold-change threshold of 1. PCA with hierarchical clustering of max-normalized trajectories of the 1000 most abundant clonotypes was used as exploratory dynamics analysis. Each responding clone was given a CD4 or CD8 phenotype based on the CD4+ and CD8+ repertoires, which had been sequenced separately. The public reads were run again by TCRdb, first through fastp at Q25 and then through MiXCR, and only productive beta chains were kept. Rows are unified per CDR3 protein, each entry keeping the most common DNA and genes. The V and J calls and clone size come from TCRdb's table, not from the authors' own analysis. The sample yields roughly 200,000 distinct CDR3 sequences; about a fifth were counted once. The top ten constitute 20% to 25% of the sample.

Study-wide findings and limitations: Clones contracting from day 15 to 85 had balanced CD4/CD8 phenotypes, while a second wave expanding from day 15 to 37 was biased towards CD4+. Contracting CD4+ clones were located mainly in the CM and EM memory subsets, whereas CD8+ clones were found to be enriched in EMRA. Whether the second-wave clones peaking on day 37 were SARS-CoV-2 specific was not confirmed. The study included only a couple of mild cases, and larger cohorts that include severe cases with pre-infection samples were judged to be necessary. Some responding clones were found in pre-infection memory, which suggests that pre-existing cross-reactive memory T cells took part in the SARS-CoV-2 response.

Ficoll-Paque density gradient centrifugation was the method used to isolate PBMCs. What was sequenced was PBMCs or a T cell subset sorted from them (not recorded which). The TCR sequence derives from an adult woman who had mild COVID-19 (a few samples of this study predate the infection). The sample titles of this study are shuffled in the database, so cell type and time point are left out; the donor was told from shared clones.

CDR3 sequence: CASSYSGYTEAFF. The nucleotide sequence is given as TGTGCCAGCAGTTACTCAGGGTACACTGAAGCTTTCTTT. The sequence joins TRBV6-2 or TRBV6-3 to TRBJ1-1; the D gene is not confidently resolved. Relative to germline, V is 0 bases shorter and J is 3 bases shorter, with 5 bases between their ends. The CDR3 runs 13 amino acids, cysteine and phenylalanine included. Of the read, only the CDR3 DNA is kept; its 39 bases are in frame from base 1. CDR1 MNHEY and CDR2 SVGEGT are derived from the germline V gene.